This TCR beta chain was sequenced during a study of vaccination and CD4 T cells after COVID-19. Study background: Sampling post-COVID took place a median approximately 100 days after diagnosis (range 35 to 161).

This CDR3 contains 15 residues. V was clipped by 2 bases and J by 7 bases, with 17 bases between them. The germline V gene encodes CDR1 MDHEN and CDR2 SYDVKM. The Oncomine TCR Beta short-read assay was applied to DNA of cultured CD4+ T cells. TCRdb used MiXCR to reprocess the PCR reads, holding one entry per CDR3 protein. The sample holds some 11,000 distinct CDR3 sequences, about half seen once. Treatment: roughly 11-day PBMC culture with coronavirus spike peptide pools or control peptides (ViraFEST assay). Each well held roughly 2 million PBMCs in IL-2 (10 IU/ml) medium with about 9.6 ug/ml peptide pools. A note on this clonotype: Its antigen is still unknown.

The chain has TRBV28 and TRBJ1-1, with D uncertain. This sequence was found in a human donor who had recovered from COVID-19. Sequencing was performed on CD4+ T cells from blood, cultured in vitro. The CDR3 DNA sequence: TGTGCCAGCAGTTTAGGCGGGGTAGTTTACAGTGAAGCTTTCTTT. Residues: CASSLGGVVYSEAFF. Filled out from reference TRBV28 and TRBJ1-1, the complete variable domain reads DVKVTQSSRYLVKRTGEKVFLECVQDMDHENMFWYRQDPGLGLRLIYFSYDVKMKEKGDIPEGYSVSREKKERFSLILESASTNQTSMYLCASSLGGVVYSEAFFGQGTRLTVV.